Below, 21 T cell receptor beta chains from the same sample are listed, as sequenced in a study of type 1 regulatory T cells. These receptors are not linked to any known antigen. TCRdb re-derived calls from the reads in MiXCR, one entry per CDR3 protein. The sample contains approximately 42,000 distinct CDR3 sequences, 12% of which appear only once. What was sequenced was cultured non-Tr1 T cells, either the whole culture or a sorted T cell fraction (not recorded which). The source is a human donor in good health.

Turning to this clonotype: One end of the junction does not line up with germline, which may come from a read error. V usage is TRBV20-1 and J usage is TRBJ2-4, with 9 bases fitting TRBD2. The germline V gene encodes CDR1 DFQATT and CDR2 SNEGSKA (reference sequence). The CDR3 sequence is 13 residues long. CDR3 residues: CSAPGLAKSIQYF. The CDR3 region has the DNA TGCAGTGCTCCGGGACTAGCCAAAAGCATTCAGTACTTC.

Ten or more counts support this clonotype. The chain recombines TRBV18 with TRBJ2-3; no reliable D call. Germline CDR1 KGHSH, CDR2 LQKENI. The CDR3 covers 12 residues. Between the trimmed V and J ends, which lost 6 bases and 3 bases, there was a span of 7 bases. CDR3 region: CASSWRTDTQYF. CDR3 nucleotide sequence: TGTGCCAGCTCCTGGCGTACAGATACGCAGTATTTT. Together with reference TRBV18 and TRBJ2-3, the CDR3 gives the full variable domain: NAGVMQNPRHLVRRRGQEARLRCSPMKGHSHVYWYRQLPEEGLKFMVYLQKENIIDESGMPKERFSAEFPKEGPSILRIQQVVRGDSAAYFCASSWRTDTQYFGPGTRLTVL.

This chain links TRBV5-1 with TRBJ2-5; a possible D gene is TRBD1 (6 bases). V lost 4 bases and J lost 3, with 13 bases in between. The germline V gene encodes CDR1 SGHRS and CDR2 YFSETQ. The CDR3 is made up of 14 amino acids. The CDR3 DNA sequence: TGCGCCAGCAGCCCTGGACAGTGGGAAGAGACCCAGTACTTC. Residues: CASSPGQWEETQYF.

This clonotype was recorded a few times. The chain is built from TRBV2 and TRBJ2-5; the D gene is possibly TRBD1 (7 bases). Trimming left V 6 bases short and J 5 bases short, with 19 bases between. Germline V gene lookup returns CDR1 SNHLY and CDR2 FYNNEI. This CDR3 has 15 amino acids. The CDR3 loop is CASSRGTASWETQYF. The CDR3 DNA follows: TGTGCCAGCAGCCGCGGGACAGCTTCGTGGGAGACCCAGTACTTC.

This clonotype appeared many times. The chain links TRBV12-3 or TRBV12-4 to TRBJ2-2; 7 bases map to TRBD1. CDR3 length: 17 amino acids. Losses at the gene ends were 3 bases for V and 1 base for J; bases not matched to a gene: 8. The CDR3 reads CASSLMGTVQNTGELFF. The CDR3 DNA sequence: TGTGCCAGCAGTTTGATGGGGACAGTTCAGAACACCGGGGAGCTGTTTTTT.

This clonotype was observed a handful of times. The chain employs TRBV7-2 and TRBJ2-5, with D perhaps matching TRBD2 (6 bases). CDR1 is SGHTA and CDR2 is FQGNSA in the germline V gene. The CDR3 extends over 14 amino acids. V was shortened by 2 bases and J by 3 bases, with 10 bases between the two germline ends. CDR3 residues: CASSLRQREETQYF. CDR3 sequence (DNA): TGTGCCAGCAGCTTACGTCAGCGGGAAGAGACCCAGTACTTC.

This clonotype was seen once. The J gene is TRBJ1-6, the V gene TRBV28; no clear D gene. This CDR3 region has 15 residues. V was pared by 6 bases and J by 6 bases, with 15 bases between. Germline CDR1 MDHEN, CDR2 SYDVKM. CDR3 amino acids: CASRPSRGGNSPLHF. The CDR3 coding sequence is TGTGCCAGCAGACCCTCACGGGGAGGTAATTCACCCCTCCACTTT.

This clonotype was seen more than once but under ten times. CDR3 sequence (DNA): TGTGCCAGCTCACCACCGTCCGTGAGCCGGGGAGGGTTCAATGAGCAGTTCTTC. As protein: CASSPPSVSRGGFNEQFF. The V gene is TRBV18, the J gene TRBJ2-1; TRBD2 matches at 7 bases. Germline CDR1 and CDR2: KGHSH and LQKENI. This CDR3 has 18 amino acids. V trimming: 0 bases; J trimming: 6 bases; junction bases outside the gene matches: 14.

This clonotype was observed a few times. The rearrangement joins TRBV5-1 to TRBJ2-2, with TRBD1 as a possible D gene (5 bases). Trimming took off 3 bases at V and 1 base at J, with 7 bases between the two ends. The germline V gene encodes CDR1 SGHRS and CDR2 YFSETQ. This CDR3 contains 14 residues. CDR3 sequence reads: CASSYGQNTGELFF. CDR3 sequence (DNA): TGCGCCAGCAGCTACGGACAGAACACCGGGGAGCTGTTTTTT. Looking up the rest from reference TRBV5-1 and TRBJ2-2 gives the full variable domain: KAGVTQTPRYLIKTRGQQVTLSCSPISGHRSVSWYQQTPGQGLQFLFEYFSETQRNKGNFPGRFSGRQFSNSRSEMNVSTLELGDSALYLCASSYGQNTGELFFGEGSRLTVL.

Many counts were recorded for this clonotype. This chain links TRBV5-1 with TRBJ2-1; D is unresolved. V gave up 1 base and J gave up 8 bases, with 7 bases separating them. Germline V CDR1 and CDR2: SGHRS, YFSETQ. There are 12 residues in the CDR3. CDR3 region: CASSLQFDEQFF. DNA of the CDR3: TGCGCCAGCAGCTTGCAATTCGATGAGCAGTTCTTC.

This clonotype was counted between two and nine times. The rearrangement uses TRBV7-2 and TRBJ2-7, with 9 bases that match TRBD2. The CDR3 extends over 15 amino acids. V was clipped by 4 bases and J by 4 bases; unmatched bases: 8. In germline, CDR1 is SGHTA, CDR2 FQGNSA. CDR3 protein: CASSSYLAGTYEQYF. CDR3 nucleotides: TGTGCCAGCAGCTCCTACCTAGCGGGAACATACGAGCAGTACTTC.

The sample holds many counts of this clonotype. This chain links TRBV28 with TRBJ2-5, with a weak D call TRBD1 (5 bases). Germline lookup yields CDR1 MDHEN and CDR2 SYDVKM. Trimming shortened V by 3 bases and J by 5 bases, and 10 bases separated the two germline ends. CDR3 length equals 13 residues. CDR3 sequence: CASSFGRAETQYF. The CDR3 DNA follows: TGTGCCAGCAGTTTTGGCAGGGCCGAGACCCAGTACTTC.

In regard to this clonotype: This may be a read error: a much more frequent sequence differs by one nucleotide. The V call is TRBV7-3, the J call TRBJ1-1; D gene ambiguous. CDR1 and CDR2 from the germline V gene are SGHTA and FQGTGA. This CDR3 comprises 14 residues. Here the CDR3 reads CASGFDSPGTEAFF. CDR3 nucleotides: TGTGCCAGCGGCTTCGACTCGCCGGGGACTGAAGCTTTCTTT. The whole variable domain, filled in from reference TRBV7-3 and TRBJ1-1, reads GAGVSQTPSNKVTEKGKYVELRCDPISGHTALYWYRQSLGQGPEFLIYFQGTGAADDSGLPNDRFFAVRPEGSVSTLKIQRTERGDSAVYLCASGFDSPGTEAFFGQGTRLTVV.

V is TRBV18 and J is TRBJ2-1; 10 bases are a match to TRBD1. The CDR3 spans 16 residues. Germline CDR1 is KGHSH and CDR2 is LQKENI. V dropped 4 bases and J dropped 6; count of bases not matched to a gene: 9. CDR3 protein: CASSLSRGTGVNEQFF. For the CDR3, the DNA is TGTGCCAGCTCACTGTCGAGAGGGACAGGGGTCAATGAGCAGTTCTTC.

V usage is TRBV6-5 and J usage is TRBJ2-3; 7 bases match TRBD2. The CDR3 spans 16 residues. Germline CDR1 MNHEY, CDR2 SVGAGI. V was clipped by 1 base and J by 1 base; unmatched bases: 5. The CDR3 loop reads CASSYLSGMGTDTQYF. CDR3 DNA sequence: TGTGCCAGCAGTTACTTAAGCGGGATGGGCACAGATACGCAGTATTTT.

This clonotype has just a few counts. V usage is TRBV20-1 and J usage is TRBJ2-1, with a possible D match to TRBD1 (5 bases). The germline V gene has CDR1 DFQATT and CDR2 SNEGSKA (reference sequence). The V end lost 6 bases, the J end lost 7 bases, and 19 bases lay between the germline ends. There are 14 residues in the CDR3. The CDR3 sequence: CSAPGYADKNEQFF. The CDR3 DNA sequence: TGCAGTGCACCCGGGTACGCGGACAAAAATGAGCAGTTCTTC.

This rearrangement joins TRBV5-5 to TRBJ1-1; no clear D gene. This CDR3 spans 13 amino acids. Trimming removed 5 bases at V and 0 bases at J, with 8 bases between. Germline lookup yields CDR1 SGHKS and CDR2 YYEKEE (reference sequence). The CDR3 spells CASRGVMNTEAFF. In nucleotides, the CDR3 is TGTGCCAGCAGGGGTGTTATGAACACTGAAGCTTTCTTT. Full variable domain (missing parts from reference TRBV5-5 and TRBJ1-1): DAGVTQSPTHLIKTRGQQVTLRCSPISGHKSVSWYQQVLGQGPQFIFQYYEKEERGRGNFPDRFSARQFPNYSSELNVNALLLGDSALYLCASRGVMNTEAFFGQGTRLTVV.

This clonotype has a handful of counts. The chain joins TRBV6-6 to TRBJ2-5; possible D gene TRBD2, 7 bases. V was pared by 6 bases and J by 2 bases, with 13 bases between. CDR3 length equals 14 residues. CDR1 MNHNY and CDR2 SVGAGI come from the germline V gene (reference sequence). In DNA, the CDR3 is TGTGCCAGCAGAGCGGGACACCTACAAGAGACCCAGTACTTC. It yields the protein CASRAGHLQETQYF.

This clonotype has only a few counts. The CDR3 sequence: CSAIMRGTEAFF. Here the CDR3 DNA reads TGCAGTGCTATCATGAGGGGAACTGAAGCTTTCTTT. The V and J genes are TRBV20-1 and TRBJ1-1; D possibly corresponds to TRBD1 (5 bases). Trimming took 4 bases from V and 5 from J, leaving 11 bases between them. This CDR3 contains 12 residues. Germline V CDR1 and CDR2: DFQATT, SNEGSKA (reference sequence).

Turning to this clonotype: A much larger clone sits a single nucleotide away, making a read error possible. The chain uses TRBV3-1 and TRBJ2-1; 7 bases map to TRBD2. J lost 7 bases, V lost 1 base, and 7 bases had no gene match. This CDR3 comprises 15 residues. The germline gives CDR1 LGHDT, CDR2 YNNKEL (reference sequence). In nucleotides, the CDR3 is TGTGCCAGCAGCCAAGGGGGCGGGAGTATAAATGAGCAGTTCTTC. Translated: CASSQGGGSINEQFF.

This clonotype was seen only a few times. The V gene is TRBV5-1, the J gene TRBJ2-3; 7 bases agree with TRBD2. Per germline, CDR1 SGHRS and CDR2 YFSETQ. V was clipped by 4 bases and J by 0 bases; unmatched bases: 5. CDR3 length: 15 residues. This CDR3 reads CASSTSVSSTDTQYF. CDR3 DNA sequence: TGCGCCAGCAGCACTAGCGTCTCTAGCACAGATACGCAGTATTTT. Variable domain in full (rest from reference TRBV5-1 and TRBJ2-3): KAGVTQTPRYLIKTRGQQVTLSCSPISGHRSVSWYQQTPGQGLQFLFEYFSETQRNKGNFPGRFSGRQFSNSRSEMNVSTLELGDSALYLCASSTSVSSTDTQYFGPGTRLTVL.